Shown below are 18 T cell receptor beta chains from a single sample sequenced in a study of beta chain features in type 1 diabetes. Every isolated RNA sample was fully reverse transcribed, so sequencing captured expressed TCRB transcripts. Assay used: immunoSEQ multiplex PCR; TCRdb lists only in-frame clones, some missing. The sample has almost 250,000 clones; around an eighth are singletons. The sample comprised naive CD4+ T cells from blood. Source of these receptors: a woman in her thirties or forties in good health.

V gene TRBV7-9 combines with J gene TRBJ1-4, with D possibly matching TRBD1 (6 bases). The CDR3 has 18 residues. The V and J ends lost 6 bases and 6 bases respectively, with 26 bases between them. Germline loops: CDR1 SEHNR, CDR2 FQNEAQ (reference sequence). This CDR3 reads CASSRTGNSLGGDEKLFF. Written as DNA, the CDR3 is TGTGCCAGCAGTCGAACAGGGAATTCGTTAGGAGGAGATGAAAAACTGTTTTTT. The full variable domain, in which reference TRBV7-9 and TRBJ1-4 provide the parts outside the CDR3, is DTGVSQNPRHKITKRGQNVTFRCDPISEHNRLYWYRQTLGQGPEFLTYFQNEAQLEKSRLLSDRFSAERPKGSFSTLEIQRTEQGDSAMYLCASSRTGNSLGGDEKLFFGSGTQLSVL.

This clone was seen only a few times. This chain uses TRBV11-1 with TRBJ2-1, with D perhaps matching TRBD2 (7 bases). The CDR3 is made up of 16 amino acids. Trimming left V 5 bases short and J 9 bases short, with 23 bases between. Germline V gives CDR1 SGHAT, CDR2 FQDESV (reference sequence). CDR3 region: CASSSRAGAPGGEQFF. CDR3 nucleotides: TGTGCCAGCAGCAGTCGGGCGGGGGCCCCCGGCGGTGAGCAGTTCTTC.

A few counts support this clone. The chain carries TRBV5-1 and TRBJ1-2; unclear D gene. Germline-derived CDR1 and CDR2 are SGHRS and YFSETQ. The CDR3 totals 16 residues. Trimming cost V 4 bases and J 5 bases, with 21 bases left between them. The CDR3 sequence is CASSKNPGEAPYGYTF. As DNA, the CDR3 is TGCGCCAGCAGCAAAAATCCTGGGGAGGCCCCGTATGGCTACACCTTC. The variable domain in full, completed from reference TRBV5-1 and TRBJ1-2, reads KAGVTQTPRYLIKTRGQQVTLSCSPISGHRSVSWYQQTPGQGLQFLFEYFSETQRNKGNFPGRFSGRQFSNSRSEMNVSTLELGDSALYLCASSKNPGEAPYGYTFGSGTRLTVV.

This clone was found a few times. The rearrangement links TRBV7-7 to TRBJ2-1; 8 bases line up with TRBD1. V was clipped by 5 bases and J by 5 bases; unmatched bases: 5. Looked up from germline, CDR1 is SSHAT and CDR2 is FNYEAQ (reference sequence). CDR3 length equals 14 residues. In DNA, the CDR3 is TGTGCCAGCAGCCCGGGACAGGCGAACAATGAGCAGTTCTTC. It translates to CASSPGQANNEQFF. Full variable domain (outside the CDR3, taken from reference TRBV7-7 and TRBJ2-1): GAGVSQSPRYKVTKRGQDVTLRCDPISSHATLYWYQQALGQGPEFLTYFNYEAQPDKSGLPSDRFSAERPEGSISTLTIQRTEQRDSAMYRCASSPGQANNEQFFGPGTRLTVL.

In this sample, this clone turned up many times. The J gene is TRBJ2-2, the V gene TRBV15; D remains ambiguous. The V gene's germline CDR1 is LNHNV and CDR2 YYDKDF (reference sequence). The V end was cut by 8 bases, the J end by 8 bases, with 12 bases between. The length of the CDR3 is 12 residues. The DNA for the CDR3 is TGTGCCACCTCTACGTACCTAGGGGAGCTGTTTTTT. This sequence encodes CATSTYLGELFF. Full variable domain (rest looked up from reference TRBV15 and TRBJ2-2): DAMVIQNPRYQVTQFGKPVTLSCSQTLNHNVMYWYQQKSSQAPKLLFHYYDKDFNNEADTPDNFQSRRPNTSFCFLDIRSPGLGDTAMYLCATSTYLGELFFGEGSRLTVL.

Turning to this clone: Other DNA sequences in the sample encode the same CDR3. This chain joins TRBV5-1 and TRBJ1-1, with D tentatively TRBD1 (5 bases). V dropped 2 bases and J dropped 1 base, with 6 bases sitting between them. The CDR3 has 13 amino acids. Germline V lookup: CDR1 SGHRS, CDR2 YFSETQ. CDR3 DNA sequence: TGCGCCAGCAGCTTTACAGGGAACACTGAAGCTTTCTTT. Residues: CASSFTGNTEAFF.

This rearrangement joins TRBV28 to TRBJ1-5, with a tentative D call TRBD1 (5 bases). Germline assignment: CDR1 MDHEN and CDR2 SYDVKM. The CDR3 is made up of 14 amino acids. V was cut by 3 bases and J by 6 bases, with 12 bases left in between. This CDR3 reads CASSFAGWGQPQHF. As DNA, the CDR3 is TGTGCCAGCAGTTTCGCAGGGTGGGGTCAGCCCCAGCATTTT.

The J gene is TRBJ1-5, the V gene TRBV19; 9 nucleotides match TRBD1. The CDR3 loop spans 13 amino acids. V was clipped by 9 bases and J by 5 bases; unmatched bases: 5. Germline V gene sequence: CDR1 LNHDA, CDR2 SQIVND (reference sequence). DNA for the CDR3: TGTGCCAGCCTCGGGACAGGGTATCAGCCCCAGCATTTT. Translation gives CASLGTGYQPQHF. Combining the CDR3 with reference TRBV19 and TRBJ1-5 gives the whole variable domain DGGITQSPKYLFRKEGQNVTLSCEQNLNHDAMYWYRQDPGQGLRLIYYSQIVNDFQKGDIAEGYSVSREKKESFPLTVTSAQKNPTAFYLCASLGTGYQPQHFGDGTRLSIL.

This clone was counted between two and nine times. The gene calls are TRBV11-2 and TRBJ2-3; 8 nucleotides align to TRBD1. There are 16 residues in the CDR3. V lost 5 bases and J lost 3; bases outside the gene matches: 10. From germline, CDR1 is SGHAT and CDR2 FQNNGV. This chain's CDR3 is CASSQRSRGPTDTQYF. The DNA for the CDR3 is TGTGCCAGCAGCCAACGATCCAGGGGGCCGACAGATACGCAGTATTTT. Looking up the rest from reference TRBV11-2 and TRBJ2-3 gives the full variable domain: EAGVAQSPRYKIIEKRQSVAFWCNPISGHATLYWYQQILGQGPKLLIQFQNNGVVDDSQLPKDRFSAERLKGVDSTLKIQPAKLEDSAVYLCASSQRSRGPTDTQYFGPGTRLTVL.

This clone was counted a few times. This chain links TRBV6-5 with TRBJ2-1; TRBD2 agrees at 12 bases. The CDR3 has 15 residues. V trimming: 0 bases; J trimming: 10 bases; junction bases outside the gene matches: 4. Germline lookup yields CDR1 MNHEY and CDR2 SVGAGI. The CDR3 nucleotides read TGTGCCAGCAGTTACTCGAAACTAGCGGGAGGAGAGCAGTTCTTC. It is translated as CASSYSKLAGGEQFF.

This chain joins TRBV6-1 and TRBJ2-1; 8 nucleotides align to TRBD2. The V and J ends lost 2 bases and 4 bases, in that order; junction bases with no gene match: 7. The CDR3 runs 16 residues. Germline CDR1 MNHNS, CDR2 SASEGT. CDR3 sequence: CASSERVGGAYNEQFF. The CDR3 DNA is TGTGCCAGCAGTGAACGGGTCGGGGGGGCGTACAATGAGCAGTTCTTC.

The V call is TRBV6-5, the J call TRBJ2-7; the match to TRBD1 covers 8 bases. This CDR3 spans 14 amino acids. CDR1 and CDR2 (germline): MNHEY, SVGAGI. V trimming: 6 bases; J trimming: 1 base; junction bases outside the gene matches: 5. CDR3 loop: CASSHRDRSYEQYF. CDR3 coding DNA: TGTGCCAGCAGCCACCGGGACAGGTCCTACGAGCAGTACTTC.

The J gene is TRBJ1-5, the V gene TRBV12-5; 7 bases align to TRBD1. The V and J ends lost 1 base and 0 bases, in that order; junction bases with no gene match: 3. Germline CDR1 and CDR2: LGHNT and FRNRAP. CDR3 length: 16 amino acids. The CDR3 region is CASGLGRDSSNQPQHF. The CDR3 bases are TGTGCTAGTGGTTTGGGCCGGGACAGTAGCAATCAGCCCCAGCATTTT.

J is TRBJ2-7 and V is TRBV19; tentative D call: TRBD1 (6 bases). The CDR3 has 14 amino acids. V gave up 6 bases and J gave up 0 bases, with 12 bases separating them. Germline CDR1 is LNHDA and CDR2 is SQIVND (reference sequence). For the CDR3, the DNA is TGTGCCAGTAGGACCGGGACACACTCCTACGAGCAGTACTTC. This gives the protein CASRTGTHSYEQYF.

The CDR3 here is CASRRPQGYEQYF. CDR3 coding DNA: TGTGCCAGCAGGCGCCCCCAGGGCTACGAGCAGTACTTC. The V gene is TRBV2, the J gene TRBJ2-7; D may be TRBD1 (5 bases). The V and J ends lost 6 bases and 3 bases respectively, with 12 bases between them. CDR3 size: 13 residues. Per germline, CDR1 SNHLY and CDR2 FYNNEI.

The table lists this clone with a few counts. This sequence joins TRBV7-9 and TRBJ2-3; 7 nucleotides align to TRBD1. The CDR3 runs 18 residues. The ends lost 5 bases at V and 2 bases at J; junction bases unmatched: 16. CDR1 is SEHNR, CDR2 FQNEAQ, per germline (reference sequence). The CDR3 sequence: CASSPGGLAGGPTDTQYF. Here the CDR3 DNA reads TGTGCCAGCAGCCCCGGAGGCTTAGCAGGGGGACCCACAGATACGCAGTATTTT.

This chain links TRBV6-5 with TRBJ1-6; maybe TRBD1 (5 bases). The V and J ends lost 8 bases and 9 bases respectively, with 17 bases between them. Germline values: CDR1 MNHEY, CDR2 SVGAGI. The CDR3 is 14 amino acids. Here the CDR3 reads CASRPGSQGSPLHF. The DNA for the CDR3 is TGTGCCAGCCGTCCAGGGTCCCAGGGTTCACCCCTCCACTTT.

This chain uses TRBV7-9 with TRBJ2-7, with D perhaps TRBD1 (5 bases). This CDR3 contains 12 residues. Germline CDR1 and CDR2: SEHNR and FQNEAQ (reference sequence). The V and J ends lost 5 bases and 5 bases respectively, with 10 bases between them. As DNA, the CDR3 is TGTGCCAGCAGCCTGCAGGGTGACGAGCAGTACTTC. The encoded protein is CASSLQGDEQYF.